One and the same sample provided the 9 T cell receptor beta chains below, sequenced in a study of cytomegalovirus exposure and HLA in healthy donors. Sequencing used immunoSEQ multiplex PCR; TCRdb keeps in-frame clones, though not all of them. The sample holds tens of thousands of clones, 94% seen once. Specimen: PBMCs. These receptors all stem from a man younger than 35 in good health and CMV-seropositive.

V gene TRBV5-1 combines with J gene TRBJ2-1; no definite D call. This CDR3 region has 14 residues. Per the germline V gene, CDR1 is SGHRS and CDR2 is YFSETQ. The V end was cut by 0 bases, the J end by 12 bases, with 16 bases between. This CDR3 is CASSLEASRVGQFF. In nucleotides, the CDR3 is TGCGCCAGCAGCTTGGAGGCTTCTCGGGTCGGGCAGTTCTTC. The whole variable domain, filled in from reference TRBV5-1 and TRBJ2-1, reads KAGVTQTPRYLIKTRGQQVTLSCSPISGHRSVSWYQQTPGQGLQFLFEYFSETQRNKGNFPGRFSGRQFSNSRSEMNVSTLELGDSALYLCASSLEASRVGQFFGPGTRLTVL.

The chain has TRBV29-1 and TRBJ1-1, with a weak D call TRBD1 (6 bases). Per the germline V gene, CDR1 is SQVTM and CDR2 is ANQGSEA. Trimming removed 6 bases from V and 4 bases from J, with 15 bases in between. CDR3 size: 13 residues. DNA for the CDR3: TGCAGCGTGGAACAGGGACTGGGCACTGAAGCTTTCTTT. It specifies CSVEQGLGTEAFF. Using reference TRBV29-1 and TRBJ1-1 for the parts outside the CDR3, the full variable domain is SAVISQKPSRDICQRGTSLTIQCQVDSQVTMMFWYRQQPGQSLTLIATANQGSEATYESGFVIDKFPISRPNLTFSTLTVSNMSPEDSSIYLCSVEQGLGTEAFFGQGTRLTVV.

The CDR3, as DNA: TGTGCCAGCAGCCCCGGGGGGGGCAATCAGCCCCAGCATTTT. Translating gives CASSPGGGNQPQHF. The chain couples TRBV4-2 to TRBJ1-5; tentative D call: TRBD1 (5 bases). This CDR3 is 14 amino acids long. The V end was cut by 4 bases, the J end by 2 bases, with 9 bases between. CDR1 is LGHNA, CDR2 YNFKEQ, per germline.

The chain uses TRBV9 and TRBJ2-5; 7 positions agree with TRBD2. Unmatched junction bases numbered 7, after V lost 0 bases and J lost 2 bases. Germline assignment: CDR1 SGDLS and CDR2 YYNGEE. This CDR3 has 16 residues. CDR3 bases: TGTGCCAGCAGCGTAGACGTGGGAGGGCCTCAAGAGACCCAGTACTTC. This gives the protein CASSVDVGGPQETQYF.

This clone was picked up one time. The chain carries TRBV5-1 and TRBJ2-2; D remains ambiguous. Germline V gene sequence: CDR1 SGHRS, CDR2 YFSETQ. The CDR3 sequence is 13 residues long. V was shortened by 5 bases and J by 1 base, with 6 bases between the two germline ends. CDR3 nucleotides: TGCGCCAGCAGGGCAGGGAACACCGGGGAGCTGTTTTTT. It encodes CASRAGNTGELFF.

This chain links TRBV28 with TRBJ1-1, with D tentatively TRBD1 (6 bases). Germline V gives CDR1 MDHEN, CDR2 SYDVKM. The CDR3 has 13 residues. Trimming left V 6 bases short and J 1 base short, with 9 bases between. CDR3: CASRAGENTEAFF. Here the CDR3 DNA reads TGTGCCAGCAGGGCAGGGGAGAACACTGAAGCTTTCTTT.

The genes are TRBV9 and TRBJ2-2; D possibly corresponds to TRBD1 (6 bases). Germline CDR1 SGDLS, CDR2 YYNGEE. The CDR3 is made up of 17 amino acids. With 0 bases removed from V and 1 base from J, the gap between germline ends came to 13 bases. The CDR3 is CASSVVTGFVNTGELFF. The CDR3 nucleotides are TGTGCCAGCAGCGTAGTGACAGGTTTTGTGAACACCGGGGAGCTGTTTTTT.

V is TRBV10-3 and J is TRBJ2-7; 7 bases are shared with TRBD2. The germline V gene has CDR1 ENHRY and CDR2 SYGVKD. V gave up 7 bases and J gave up 4 bases; unmatched junction bases: 10. The CDR3 runs 14 residues. Here the CDR3 reads CAIKRAGEIYEQYF. CDR3 bases: TGTGCCATCAAGCGGGCGGGAGAAATTTACGAGCAGTACTTC.

The chain employs TRBV7-6 and TRBJ2-7; D is possibly TRBD2 (6 bases). This CDR3 has 14 residues. The germline CDR1 and CDR2 sequences are SGHVS and FNYEAQ. With 4 bases removed from V and 0 bases from J, the gap between germline ends came to 10 bases. CDR3 in amino acids: CASSSRRGSYEQYF. In nucleotides, the CDR3 is TGTGCCAGCAGCTCCCGGAGGGGCTCCTACGAGCAGTACTTC.